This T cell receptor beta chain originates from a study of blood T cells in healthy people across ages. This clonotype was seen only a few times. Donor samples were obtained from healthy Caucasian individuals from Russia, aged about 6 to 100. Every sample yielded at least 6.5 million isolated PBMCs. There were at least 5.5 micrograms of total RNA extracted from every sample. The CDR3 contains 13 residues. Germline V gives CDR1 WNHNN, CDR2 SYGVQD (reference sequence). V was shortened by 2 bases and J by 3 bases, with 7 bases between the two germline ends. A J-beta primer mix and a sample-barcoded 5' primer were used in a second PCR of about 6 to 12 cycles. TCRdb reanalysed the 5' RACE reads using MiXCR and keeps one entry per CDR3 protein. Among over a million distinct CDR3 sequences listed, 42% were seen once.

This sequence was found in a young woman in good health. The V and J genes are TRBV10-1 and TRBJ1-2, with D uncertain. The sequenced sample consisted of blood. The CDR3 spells CASSETPDYGYTF. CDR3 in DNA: TGCGCCAGCAGTGAGACTCCAGACTATGGCTACACCTTC.